The text below deals with one TCR beta chain. The sample originates from a study of CD8+ T cells in alopecia areata. In germline, CDR1 is SGHRS, CDR2 YFSETQ. Trimming removed 4 bases from V and 0 bases from J, with 5 bases in between. The CDR3 has 13 residues. RNA, once extracted, was reverse transcribed into cDNA for use as the sequencing template. Here immunoSEQ multiplex PCR was the method, and the copy in TCRdb shows in-frame clones only, minus some. The sample has almost 250,000 clones; less than 80% are singletons. The TCR was taken from a human donor with alopecia areata. The chain employs TRBV5-1 and TRBJ2-1, with unresolved D. The starting material was CD4+ T cells sorted from blood, obtained at week 0. The CDR3 protein is CASSQSSYNEQFF. The CDR3 coding sequence is TGCGCCAGCAGCCAGAGCTCCTACAATGAGCAGTTCTTC.